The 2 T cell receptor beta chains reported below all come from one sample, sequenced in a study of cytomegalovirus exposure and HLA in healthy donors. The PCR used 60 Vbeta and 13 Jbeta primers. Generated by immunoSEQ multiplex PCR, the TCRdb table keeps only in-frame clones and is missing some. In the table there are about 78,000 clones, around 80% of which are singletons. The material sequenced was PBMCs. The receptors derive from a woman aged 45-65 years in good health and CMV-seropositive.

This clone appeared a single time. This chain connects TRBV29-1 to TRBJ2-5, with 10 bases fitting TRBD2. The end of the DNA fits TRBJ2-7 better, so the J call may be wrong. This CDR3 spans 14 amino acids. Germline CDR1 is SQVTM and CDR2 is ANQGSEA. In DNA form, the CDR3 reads TGCAGCGTAAATAGCGGGGGGCCCACCTACGAGCAGTACTTC. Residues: CSVNSGGPTYEQYF.

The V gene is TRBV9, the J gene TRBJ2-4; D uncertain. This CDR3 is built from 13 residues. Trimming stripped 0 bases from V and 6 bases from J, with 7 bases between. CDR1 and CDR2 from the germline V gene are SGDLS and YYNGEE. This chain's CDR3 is CASSVVSGNIQYF. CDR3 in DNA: TGTGCCAGCAGCGTAGTGTCGGGAAACATTCAGTACTTC.